A selection of T cell receptor beta chains follows, all from one sample in a study of cytomegalovirus exposure and HLA in healthy donors. TCRdb's copy holds only in-frame clones and misses some; the assay was immunoSEQ multiplex PCR. The table shows 200,000 or so clones, with about 91% occurring only once. Sample: PBMCs. Receptors originate from a woman in her late teens or twenties in good health and CMV-seronegative. CDR3s include the opening cysteine and the closing phenylalanine or tryptophan. A D gene is named only where the DNA matches it firmly. Only some rows state a clone size, as once, few, many or a class for expanded clones.

v_gene	d_gene	j_gene	abundance	CDR3aa	CDR3nt
TRBV11-1	NA	TRBJ2-3	NA	CASSFHPAAGHGRTDTQYF	TGTGCCAGCAGCTTCCACCCAGCGGCGGGCCACGGACGCACAGATACGCAGTATTTT
TRBV6-6	NA	TRBJ1-2	NA	CASRTSTGTYGYTF	TGTGCCAGCAGAACCTCGACAGGAACCTATGGCTACACCTTC
TRBV7-2	TRBD1	TRBJ2-3	NA	CASSFFSGTGTDTQYF	TGTGCCAGCAGCTTTTTCTCCGGGACAGGCACAGATACGCAGTATTTT
TRBV28	TRBD1	TRBJ1-4	once	CASSRQGAPNEKLFF	TGTGCCAGCAGTAGACAGGGGGCACCTAATGAAAAACTGTTTTTT
TRBV27	TRBD2	TRBJ2-7	NA	CASSLVLAGGYEQYF	TGTGCCAGCAGTTTAGTGCTAGCGGGAGGGTACGAGCAGTACTTC
TRBV5-6	NA	TRBJ1-5	once	CASSLEADTLQHSNQPQHF	TGTGCCAGCAGCTTGGAGGCGGACACCCTACAACATAGCAATCAGCCCCAGCATTTT
TRBV11-2	NA	TRBJ1-2	NA	CASSLEAALSYTF	TGTGCCAGCAGCTTAGAAGCCGCACTTAGCTACACCTTC
TRBV28	NA	TRBJ2-5	NA	CASRKSWGRGQETQYF	TGTGCCAGCAGGAAAAGCTGGGGGCGCGGGCAAGAGACCCAGTACTTC
TRBV7-9	TRBD1	TRBJ2-2	NA	CASSGDRGQTGELFF	TGTGCCAGCAGCGGGGACAGGGGGCAGACCGGGGAGCTGTTTTTT
TRBV5-6	NA	TRBJ2-7	NA	CASSLIPTGLDEQYF	TGTGCCAGCAGCCTAATCCCGACGGGTTTGGACGAGCAGTACTTC
TRBV9	NA	TRBJ2-3	NA	CASSPSTSTDTQYF	TGTGCCAGCAGCCCGTCGACTAGCACAGATACGCAGTATTTT
TRBV5-1	TRBD1	TRBJ2-7	NA	CASSSDRVQYF	TGCGCCAGCAGCTCGGACAGGGTGCAATACTTC
TRBV29-1	TRBD1	TRBJ2-5	NA	CSARQGGGETQYF	TGCAGCGCCCGACAGGGGGGCGGAGAGACCCAGTACTTC
TRBV28	TRBD1	TRBJ1-2	NA	CASSATGTGDYGYTF	TGTGCCAGCAGTGCAACCGGGACAGGGGACTATGGCTACACCTTC
TRBV15	NA	TRBJ2-7	NA	CATSRSRGSSYEQYF	TGTGCCACCAGCAGAAGTCGAGGAAGCTCCTACGAGCAGTACTTC
TRBV2	TRBD1	TRBJ2-7	once	CASYGTGGRYEQYF	TGTGCCAGCTACGGGACAGGGGGCCGATACGAGCAGTACTTC
TRBV4-1	NA	TRBJ2-7	NA	CASSQDLETGSYEQYF	TGCGCCAGCAGCCAAGATCTCGAGACAGGATCCTACGAGCAGTACTTC
TRBV15	TRBD1	TRBJ2-2	NA	CATSRSQGVGELFF	TGTGCCACCAGCAGATCACAGGGGGTCGGGGAGCTGTTTTTT
TRBV6-5	NA	TRBJ2-2	NA	CASSPSLYTGELFF	TGTGCCAGCAGCCCCAGTTTGTACACCGGGGAGCTGTTTTTT
TRBV30	TRBD2	TRBJ2-5	few	CAWSGGLAGGTETQYF	TGTGCCTGGAGTGGAGGACTAGCGGGAGGTACGGAGACCCAGTACTTC
TRBV29-1	NA	TRBJ2-1	NA	CSVEDPMGWERPTYNEQFF	TGCAGCGTTGAAGATCCAATGGGATGGGAGCGGCCTACCTACAATGAGCAGTTCTTC
TRBV5-1	TRBD1	TRBJ2-7	NA	CASSLEVGTDYVDEQYF	TGCGCCAGCAGCTTGGAGGTAGGGACAGATTATGTCGACGAGCAGTACTTC
TRBV2	TRBD1	TRBJ1-2	NA	CASSGQGYYGYTF	TGTGCCAGCAGCGGACAGGGCTACTATGGCTACACCTTC
TRBV28	TRBD1	TRBJ1-2	NA	CASSTTEGAGGYGYTF	TGTGCCAGCAGTACCACGGAGGGGGCGGGTGGGTATGGCTACACCTTC
TRBV20-1	NA	TRBJ1-1	NA	CSAEDYTEAFF	TGCAGTGCTGAGGACTACACTGAAGCTTTCTTT
TRBV5-1	NA	TRBJ1-2	NA	CASSPLSHRDKNYGYTF	TGCGCCAGCAGCCCCCTGTCCCACAGGGATAAGAACTATGGCTACACCTTC
TRBV10-1	NA	TRBJ2-3	NA	CASSSRGSVNTQYF	TGCGCCAGCTCATCCAGGGGTAGCGTGAATACGCAGTATTTT
TRBV4-2	NA	TRBJ2-7	once	CASSQDLEGARNEQYF	TGTGCCAGCAGCCAAGATCTGGAGGGGGCGAGGAACGAGCAGTACTTC
TRBV7-9	NA	TRBJ1-1	NA	CASSFEQGVLNTEAFF	TGTGCCAGCAGCTTTGAACAGGGAGTATTGAACACTGAAGCTTTCTTT